Sequencing of this T cell receptor (beta chain) was carried out in a study of beta chain features in type 1 diabetes. Regarding the study as a whole: Among patients with Type 1 diabetes, TCRB CDR3s were moderately but significantly shorter in every one of the four CD4+ subsets.

The length of the CDR3 is 12 residues. Germline V gives CDR1 LNHDA, CDR2 SQIVND (reference sequence). Trimming removed 1 base from V and 4 bases from J, with 3 bases in between. This clone was counted only a few times. As yet, its antigen is unknown. Distinct nucleotide sequences in the sample also encode this CDR3. Sequenced material consisted of expressed TCRB transcripts (all of the isolated RNA was reverse transcribed). Assay: immunoSEQ multiplex PCR; the TCRdb copy retains only in-frame clones and omits some. The table lists 300,000 to 350,000 clones, around 8.5% of them singletons. This receptor was identified in a man younger than 45 with type 1 diabetes. The sequencing sample was made of central memory CD4+ T cells from blood. The chain couples TRBV19 to TRBJ2-3; D is uncertain. Here the CDR3 reads CASSIVPDTQYF. In nucleotides, the CDR3 is TGTGCCAGTAGTATAGTCCCAGATACGCAGTATTTT.